The text below deals with one T cell receptor beta chain. Its target is unknown. Germline V gene sequence: CDR1 SGDLS, CDR2 YYNGEE. The CDR3 loop spans 13 amino acids. V was shortened by 0 bases and J by 8 bases, with 9 bases between the two germline ends. The data were taken from a study of blood T cells in healthy people across ages. Study results and limitations: Long-lived and aged donors differed, with more naive CD4+ cells and higher diversity in the long-lived. With age, beta diversity per million T cells declined roughly linearly, significantly by 40.

About 10 milliliters of peripheral blood were drawn from each donor into EDTA-treated tubes. Combining a sample-barcoded 5' primer with a J-beta primer mix, a second PCR ran for roughly 6 to 12 cycles. A template-switch adaptor with 12 random nucleotides tagged each cDNA molecule. TCRdb reprocessed the 5' RACE reads with MiXCR, giving one entry per CDR3 protein. The data contain 550,000 to 700,000 distinct CDR3 sequences, 25% to 30% of them singletons. The sequencing sample was made of blood. The chain has TRBV9 and TRBJ2-4, with D perhaps TRBD1 (6 bases). This clonotype originated in a woman between 70 and 85 years old in good health. The CDR3 bases are TGTGCCAGCAGCGTAGGGGGGCAGGACATTCAGTACTTC. As protein: CASSVGGQDIQYF. The full variable domain, rest sourced from reference TRBV9 and TRBJ2-4, is DSGVTQTPKHLITATGQRVTLRCSPRSGDLSVYWYQQSLDQGLQFLIQYYNGEERAKGNILERFSAQQFPDLHSELNLSSLELGDSALYFCASSVGGQDIQYFGAGTRLSVL.